This T cell receptor beta chain was recovered during a study of blood T cell repertoires in COVID-19. Whole-study context: T cells, B-cell-depleted T cells, or PBMCs provided the cDNA or gDNA that served as material.

The V gene end was trimmed by 3 bases and the J gene end by 3 bases; junction bases not matched to a gene: 13. There are 18 residues in the CDR3. Looked up from germline, CDR1 is MGHRA and CDR2 is YSYEKL. Using immunoSEQ multiplex PCR, the repertoire was profiled, and TCRdb retains in-frame clones only, with some absent. The table records tens of thousands of clones, about 90% of them present only once. Sequencing was performed on peripheral blood. The chain couples TRBV4-1 to TRBJ1-5; 8 bases map to TRBD1. The TCR originated in an elderly man with acute or convalescent COVID-19. CDR3 DNA sequence: TGCGCCAGCAGCCAGTCACCGGGACAGGAACACCTCAATCAGCCCCAGCATTTT. Translation gives CASSQSPGQEHLNQPQHF.